The 2 T cell receptor beta chains presented below share a single source sample, sequenced in a study of blood T cell repertoires in COVID-19. The data were produced by immunoSEQ multiplex PCR, yet TCRdb's version contains in-frame clones alone and is incomplete. Among under 250,000 clones, 70% to 90% were seen once, and the ten largest hold more than 4.5%. The sequenced material came from peripheral blood. Source of these receptors: a woman in her forties with acute or convalescent COVID-19.

This clone was seen just once. The J gene is TRBJ1-4, the V gene TRBV6-6, with D perhaps matching TRBD1 (5 bases). The CDR3 contains 14 residues. The V end was cut by 8 bases, the J end by 7 bases, with 17 bases between. Germline CDR1 reads MNHNY; CDR2 reads SVGAGI (reference sequence). This CDR3 is CASGRGRNSEKLFF. CDR3 nucleotides: TGTGCCAGCGGGCGGGGACGGAACTCTGAAAAACTGTTTTTT.

This clone was picked up one time. The J gene is TRBJ2-3, the V gene TRBV10-3; 9 bases are a match to TRBD2. The V gene end was trimmed by 6 bases and the J gene end by 2 bases; junction bases not matched to a gene: 3. Germline assignment: CDR1 ENHRY and CDR2 SYGVKD. This CDR3 has 14 amino acids. The CDR3 sequence: CAISGTSLTDTQYF. In DNA, the CDR3 is TGTGCCATCAGCGGGACTAGCCTCACAGATACGCAGTATTTT.